This note documents a single T cell receptor (beta chain) sequence. The PCR was carried out with 60 Vbeta primers and 13 Jbeta primers. In the study's own analysis: Later, about 80 million unique TCR beta chains were counted in an analysis, and roughly 11 million of them were shared. Repertoires were generated with immunoSEQ multiplex PCR, while TCRdb's copy carries only in-frame clones and drops some. From that table come the V and J calls and clone size; the DNA was used to work out D and trimming. In the table there are approximately 100,000 clones, roughly three quarters of which are singletons. These data are taken from a study of cytomegalovirus exposure and HLA in healthy donors. Trimming shortened V by 0 bases and J by 0 bases, and 9 bases separated the two germline ends. Germline V gives CDR1 SGDLS, CDR2 YYNGEE. This CDR3 contains 15 residues.

This TCR was recovered from a woman aged 50 to 65 in good health and CMV-seropositive. This chain connects TRBV9 to TRBJ1-2; D may be TRBD1 (6 bases). The specimen sequenced was PBMCs. CDR3 nucleotides: TGTGCCAGCAGCGTAGGTGACAGGACTAACTATGGCTACACCTTC. This translates into CASSVGDRTNYGYTF.